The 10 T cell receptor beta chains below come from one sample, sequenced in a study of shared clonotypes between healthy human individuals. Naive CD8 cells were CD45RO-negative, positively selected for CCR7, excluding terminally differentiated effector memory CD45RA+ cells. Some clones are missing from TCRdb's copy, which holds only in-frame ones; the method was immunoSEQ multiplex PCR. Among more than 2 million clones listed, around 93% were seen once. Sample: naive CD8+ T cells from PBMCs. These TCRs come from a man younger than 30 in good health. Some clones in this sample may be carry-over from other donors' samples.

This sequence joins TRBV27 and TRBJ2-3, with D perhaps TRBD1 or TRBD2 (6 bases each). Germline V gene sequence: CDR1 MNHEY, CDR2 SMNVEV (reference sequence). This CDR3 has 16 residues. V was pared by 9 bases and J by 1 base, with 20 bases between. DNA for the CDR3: TGTGCCAGTTCTTTTTTCGGGGGCCTCGGCACAGATACGCAGTATTTT. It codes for CASSFFGGLGTDTQYF.

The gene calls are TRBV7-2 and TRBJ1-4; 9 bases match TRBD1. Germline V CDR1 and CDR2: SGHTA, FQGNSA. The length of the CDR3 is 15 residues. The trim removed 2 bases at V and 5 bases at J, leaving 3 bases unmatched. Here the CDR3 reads CASSLTGTGNEKLFF. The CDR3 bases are TGTGCCAGCAGCTTAACCGGGACAGGGAATGAAAAACTGTTTTTT. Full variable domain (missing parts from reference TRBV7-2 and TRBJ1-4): GAGVSQSPSNKVTEKGKDVELRCDPISGHTALYWYRQSLGQGLEFLIYFQGNSAPDKSGLPSDRFSAERTGGSVSTLTIQRTQQEDSAVYLCASSLTGTGNEKLFFGSGTQLSVL.

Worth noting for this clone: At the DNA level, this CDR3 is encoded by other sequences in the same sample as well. This chain's CDR3 is CASSAGTGSGNTIYF. CDR3 bases: TGTGCCAGCAGCGCGGGGACAGGCTCTGGAAACACCATATATTTT. The gene calls are TRBV9 and TRBJ1-3, with 8 positions matching TRBD1. This CDR3 has 15 amino acids. Losses at the gene ends were 3 bases for V and 0 bases for J; bases not matched to a gene: 2. Germline assignment: CDR1 SGDLS and CDR2 YYNGEE.

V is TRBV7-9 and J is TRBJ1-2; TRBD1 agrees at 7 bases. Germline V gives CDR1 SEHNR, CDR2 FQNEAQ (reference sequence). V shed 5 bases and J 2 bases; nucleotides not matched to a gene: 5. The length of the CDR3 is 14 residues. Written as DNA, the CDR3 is TGTGCCAGCAGCCAACTGGGACAGAACTATGGCTACACCTTC. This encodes CASSQLGQNYGYTF. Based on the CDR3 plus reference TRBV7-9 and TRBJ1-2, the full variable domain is DTGVSQNPRHKITKRGQNVTFRCDPISEHNRLYWYRQTLGQGPEFLTYFQNEAQLEKSRLLSDRFSAERPKGSFSTLEIQRTEQGDSAMYLCASSQLGQNYGYTFGSGTRLTVV.

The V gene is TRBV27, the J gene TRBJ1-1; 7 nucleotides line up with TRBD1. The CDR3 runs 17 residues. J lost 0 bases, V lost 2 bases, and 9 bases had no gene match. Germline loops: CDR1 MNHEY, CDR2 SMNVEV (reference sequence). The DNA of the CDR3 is TGTGCCAGCAGTTTAACTGGCCTGGGACAGATGAACACTGAAGCTTTCTTT. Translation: CASSLTGLGQMNTEAFF.

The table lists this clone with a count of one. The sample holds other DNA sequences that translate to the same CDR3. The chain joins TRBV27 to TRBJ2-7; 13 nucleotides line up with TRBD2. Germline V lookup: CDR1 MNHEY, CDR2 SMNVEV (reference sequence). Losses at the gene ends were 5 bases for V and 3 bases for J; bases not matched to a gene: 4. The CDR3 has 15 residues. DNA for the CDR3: TGTGCCAGCAGTCTGGGACTAGCGGGATTCTACGAGCAGTACTTC. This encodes CASSLGLAGFYEQYF.

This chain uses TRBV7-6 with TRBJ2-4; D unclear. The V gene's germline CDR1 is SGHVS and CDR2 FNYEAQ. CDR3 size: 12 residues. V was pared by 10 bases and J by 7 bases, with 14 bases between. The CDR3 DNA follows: TGTGCCAACTCGCGGACGCTCAACATTCAGTACTTC. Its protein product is CANSRTLNIQYF.

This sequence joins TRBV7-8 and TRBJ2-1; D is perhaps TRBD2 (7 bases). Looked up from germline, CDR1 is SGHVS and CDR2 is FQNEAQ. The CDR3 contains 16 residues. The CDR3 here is CTAGAGSGFDYNEQFF. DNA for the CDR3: TGTACTGCGGGGGCGGGATCGGGTTTCGACTACAATGAGCAGTTCTTC.

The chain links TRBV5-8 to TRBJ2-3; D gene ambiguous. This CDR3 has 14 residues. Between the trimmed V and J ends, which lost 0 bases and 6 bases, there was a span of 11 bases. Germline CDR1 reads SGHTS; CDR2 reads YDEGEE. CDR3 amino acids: CASSLVLGRDTQYF. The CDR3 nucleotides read TGTGCCAGCAGCTTGGTCTTGGGTCGCGATACGCAGTATTTT.

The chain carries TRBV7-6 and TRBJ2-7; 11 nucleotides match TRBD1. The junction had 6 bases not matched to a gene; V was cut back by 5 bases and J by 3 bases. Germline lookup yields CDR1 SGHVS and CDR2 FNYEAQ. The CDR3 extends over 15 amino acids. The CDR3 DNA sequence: TGTGCCAGCAGCCAAACCGGGACAGGGGGCTACGAGCAGTACTTC. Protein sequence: CASSQTGTGGYEQYF.